The source of this TCR beta chain is a study of T-cell reconstitution after alpha-beta-depleted transplantation in children. The TCRbeta library incorporated unique molecular identifiers. Via MiXCR, TCRdb re-called the PCR reads, giving one row per CDR3 protein. The table has about 610,000 distinct CDR3 sequences, about 10% seen once; the top ten hold roughly 3.9%. Only a few counts were recorded for this clonotype. V lost 4 bases and J 7 bases, leaving 14 bases between the germline ends. Germline values: CDR1 SGHVS, CDR2 FQNEAQ. The CDR3 runs 14 residues. The origin of this receptor is a human donor who donated a stem cell graft to a child with acute myeloid leukemia. The rearrangement links TRBV7-8 to TRBJ1-5; D is ambiguous. The material was PBMCs from the stem cell graft donor, obtained from the stem cell graft. The CDR3 loop reads CASSSRQEGQPQHF. The CDR3 DNA follows: TGTGCCAGCAGCTCCCGGCAGGAGGGACAGCCCCAGCATTTT.